The present TCR beta chain was sequenced within a study of regulatory T cells in long-lasting Graves disease. Time point in this sample: newly diagnosed GD, antithyroid drugs for less than 3 months. RNA extracted from PBMCs served as the sequencing template. For TCR beta, libraries came from iRepertoire HTBI primers and Arm-PCR of CDR3 regions. A single record per CDR3 protein comes from TCRdb applying MiXCR to the multiplex PCR reads. Among approximately 350,000 distinct CDR3 sequences, 15% to 20% were seen once, and the ten largest hold approximately 30%. V lost 1 base to trimming and J lost 0 bases, with 0 bases between them. This CDR3 region has 12 residues. The germline V gene has CDR1 MNHEY and CDR2 SVGEGT. This clonotype was counted many times. The same sample was also studied in work on T cells in Graves' hyperthyroidism and ophthalmopathy.

The chain recombines TRBV6-2 or TRBV6-3 with TRBJ2-5, with unresolved D. This sequence was found in a man between 40 and 49 years old with Graves disease. Sequences were derived from peripheral blood mononuclear cells (PBMCs), sampled at new diagnosis, from a patient treated with antithyroid drugs. The CDR3 is CASSYYQETQYF. Here the CDR3 DNA reads TGTGCCAGCAGTTACTACCAAGAGACCCAGTACTTC.